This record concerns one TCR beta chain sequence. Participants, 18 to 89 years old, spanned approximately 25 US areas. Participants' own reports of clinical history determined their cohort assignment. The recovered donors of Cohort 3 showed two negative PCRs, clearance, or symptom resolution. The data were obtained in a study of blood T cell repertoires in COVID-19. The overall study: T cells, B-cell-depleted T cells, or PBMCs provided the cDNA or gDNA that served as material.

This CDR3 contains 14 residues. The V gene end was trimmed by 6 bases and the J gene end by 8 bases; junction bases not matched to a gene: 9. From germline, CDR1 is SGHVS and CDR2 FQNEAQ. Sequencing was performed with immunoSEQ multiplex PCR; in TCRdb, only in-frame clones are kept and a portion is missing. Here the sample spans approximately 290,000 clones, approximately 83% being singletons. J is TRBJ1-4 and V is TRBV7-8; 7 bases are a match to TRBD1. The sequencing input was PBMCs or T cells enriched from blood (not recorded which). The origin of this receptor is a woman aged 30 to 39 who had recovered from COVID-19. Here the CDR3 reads CASSTDRDAEKLFF. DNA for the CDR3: TGTGCCAGCAGTACAGACAGGGATGCGGAAAAACTGTTTTTT. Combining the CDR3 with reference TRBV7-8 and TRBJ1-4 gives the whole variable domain GAGVSQSPRYKVAKRGQDVALRCDPISGHVSLFWYQQALGQGPEFLTYFQNEAQLDKSGLPSDRFFAERPEGSVSTLKIQRTQQEDSAVYLCASSTDRDAEKLFFGSGTQLSVL.